These 6 T cell receptor beta chains originate from one sample sequenced in a study of shared clonotypes between healthy human individuals. TCRdb's copy holds only in-frame clones and misses some; the assay was immunoSEQ multiplex PCR. This table has roughly 2.2 million clones, roughly 93% appearing once. Sample: naive CD4+ T cells from PBMCs. The subset here: CD45RA+ positively selected. The receptors shown here come from a man younger than 30 in good health. Some clones in this sample may be carry-over from other donors' samples.

The chain employs TRBV29-1 and TRBJ2-1, with TRBD2 identical over 13 bases. The germline gives CDR1 SQVTM, CDR2 ANQGSEA. The junction had 4 bases not matched to a gene; V was cut back by 5 bases and J by 3 bases. The CDR3 is 15 residues long. The CDR3 sequence: CSVKGTSGDYNEQFF. The DNA of the CDR3 is TGCAGCGTTAAGGGGACTAGCGGGGACTACAATGAGCAGTTCTTC.

The table lists this clone with a count of one. The chain couples TRBV5-8 to TRBJ1-5, with D unresolved. Trimming removed 5 bases from V and 1 base from J, with 13 bases in between. Germline V gene sequence: CDR1 SGHTS, CDR2 YDEGEE. This CDR3 region has 15 residues. CDR3 sequence (DNA): TGTGCCAGCAGTCGAGGTGACACAAGCAATCAGCCCCAGCATTTT. Translating gives CASSRGDTSNQPQHF.

J is TRBJ2-3 and V is TRBV7-3; no clear D gene. CDR1 is SGHTA and CDR2 is FQGTGA in the germline V gene. The CDR3 consists of 18 residues. Deletions cut 5 bases from V and 0 bases from J, with 21 bases between. The CDR3 reads CASSPLSPLLPSTDTQYF. The CDR3 nucleotides are TGTGCCAGCAGCCCTCTTTCCCCTCTCTTACCGAGCACAGATACGCAGTATTTT.

Concerning this clone itself: Other DNA variants within this sample encode the same CDR3. This chain links TRBV7-6 with TRBJ1-1; D is undetermined. CDR3 length: 14 amino acids. In germline, CDR1 is SGHVS, CDR2 FNYEAQ. V dropped 1 base and J dropped 1 base, with 7 bases sitting between them. Here the CDR3 DNA reads TGTGCCAGCAGCTTAGAACGGGGGAACACTGAAGCTTTCTTT. Its protein is CASSLERGNTEAFF.

As regards this clone: The same CDR3 can be traced to other DNA sequences in this sample. The genes are TRBV29-1 and TRBJ1-2, with TRBD1 matching over 8 bases. The V gene end was trimmed by 6 bases and the J gene end by 3 bases; junction bases not matched to a gene: 3. The CDR3 length is 12 residues. The germline CDR1 and CDR2 sequences are SQVTM and ANQGSEA. The CDR3 protein is CSVLTGDYGYTF. CDR3 bases: TGCAGCGTCCTGACAGGGGACTATGGCTACACCTTC.

The chain combines TRBV6-5 with TRBJ2-2; D is uncertain. The germline CDR1 and CDR2 sequences are MNHEY and SVGAGI. Between the trimmed V and J ends, which lost 10 bases and 6 bases, there was a span of 18 bases. The CDR3 runs 14 residues. The CDR3 spells CATLPRPAAGELFF. CDR3 sequence (DNA): TGTGCCACCCTTCCTCGACCCGCGGCCGGGGAGCTGTTTTTT.